Below, one T cell receptor (beta chain) is given with its context. This entry is derived from a study of blood T cell repertoires in COVID-19. The CDR3 is 20 amino acids. J lost 2 bases, V lost 2 bases, and 13 bases had no gene match. The data were produced by immunoSEQ multiplex PCR, yet TCRdb's version contains in-frame clones alone and is incomplete. The sample holds about 100,000 clones, 91% seen once. The TCR originated in a human donor with active COVID-19. The donor label of this sample is uncertain. Sequencing input: peripheral blood. The chain couples TRBV23-1 to TRBJ1-6, with 9 bases fitting TRBD1. TRBV23-1 is filed as an ORF, its function uncertain. DNA of the CDR3: TGCGCCAGCAGTCAAGCGGGACAGGGCTTTAAAGTGGCCTATAATTCACCCCTCCACTTT. This codes for CASSQAGQGFKVAYNSPLHF.